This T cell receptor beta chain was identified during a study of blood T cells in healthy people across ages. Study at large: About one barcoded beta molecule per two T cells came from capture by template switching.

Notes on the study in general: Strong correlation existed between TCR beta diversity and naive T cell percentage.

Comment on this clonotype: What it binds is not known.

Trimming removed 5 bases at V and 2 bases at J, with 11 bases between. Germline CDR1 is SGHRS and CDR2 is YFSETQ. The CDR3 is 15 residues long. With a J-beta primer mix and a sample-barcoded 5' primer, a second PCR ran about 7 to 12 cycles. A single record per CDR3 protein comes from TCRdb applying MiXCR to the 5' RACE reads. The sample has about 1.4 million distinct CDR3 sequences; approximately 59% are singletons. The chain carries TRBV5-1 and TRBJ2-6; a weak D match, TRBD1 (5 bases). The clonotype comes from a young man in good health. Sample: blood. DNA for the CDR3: TGCGCCAGCAGACGAGCCAGGGCTGGGGCCAACGTCCTGACTTTC. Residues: CASRRARAGANVLTF.